These 21 T cell receptor beta chains share one sample of origin, sequenced in a study of T cell responses to AZD1222 COVID-19 vaccine. The table came from immunoSEQ multiplex PCR; TCRdb's copy has only in-frame clones and leaves some out. The sample shows 200,000 to 250,000 clones, roughly 94% of them seen only once. The source was peripheral blood, collected 28 days after the second dose of the MenACWY control vaccine. These receptors were taken from an adult who received the MenACWY meningococcal vaccine as a control.

The chain links TRBV24-1 to TRBJ2-7; D remains unclear. The CDR3 has 15 amino acids. V was trimmed by 3 bases and J by 5 bases, leaving 16 bases between them. Germline V CDR1 and CDR2: KGHDR, SFDVKD. As DNA, the CDR3 is TGTGCCACCAGTGATCCGAACACCGGGTATAACGAGCAGTACTTC. It is translated as CATSDPNTGYNEQYF.

The chain combines TRBV4-3 with TRBJ1-2; the match to TRBD1 covers 8 bases. V lost 0 bases, J lost 7 bases, and 16 bases stayed unmatched. This CDR3 comprises 18 residues. Germline V gene lookup returns CDR1 LGHNA and CDR2 YSLEER. The CDR3 DNA sequence: TGCGCCAGCAGCCAAGAGGCATTGAGGCAGGGGGCTTTCCGTGGCTACACCTTC. Encoded protein: CASSQEALRQGAFRGYTF.

The rearrangement joins TRBV28 to TRBJ1-2; D is undetermined. The germline V gene encodes CDR1 MDHEN and CDR2 SYDVKM. V was trimmed by 5 bases and J by 8 bases, leaving 15 bases between them. This CDR3 is 13 amino acids long. The CDR3 bases are TGTGCCAGCAGTCTCGAGGCCCCCCCCGGCTACACCTTC. Amino acid sequence: CASSLEAPPGYTF.

The V call is TRBV2, the J call TRBJ2-7; possible D gene TRBD2, 6 bases. This CDR3 has 15 residues. Germline assignment: CDR1 SNHLY and CDR2 FYNNEI. V was shortened by 5 bases and J by 3 bases, with 17 bases between the two germline ends. The CDR3 reads CASSRGLLLIYEQYF. CDR3 nucleotide sequence: TGTGCCAGCAGTCGGGGACTCTTGTTGATCTACGAGCAGTACTTC. Full variable domain (outside the CDR3, taken from reference TRBV2 and TRBJ2-7): EPEVTQTPSHQVTQMGQEVILRCVPISNHLYFYWYRQILGQKVEFLVSFYNNEISEKSEIFDDQFSVERPDGSNFTLKIRSTKLEDSAMYFCASSRGLLLIYEQYFGPGTRLTVT.

The chain carries TRBV6-5 and TRBJ2-7; D could derive from TRBD1 or TRBD2 (5 bases each). Germline CDR1 MNHEY, CDR2 SVGAGI. Trimming removed 2 bases at V and 0 bases at J, with 14 bases between. This CDR3 has 16 residues. The CDR3 DNA follows: TGTGCCAGCAGTTACGATCTAAGGGGAGACTCCTACGAGCAGTACTTC. It is translated as CASSYDLRGDSYEQYF.

This chain connects TRBV30 to TRBJ2-4; 15 positions agree with TRBD2. Germline V lookup: CDR1 GTSNPN, CDR2 SVGIG (reference sequence). This CDR3 spans 16 amino acids. Losses at the gene ends were 8 bases for V and 1 base for J; bases not matched to a gene: 6. The CDR3 nucleotides are TGTGCCGGAACCGGGACTAGCGGGGGGGCCAAAAACATTCAGTACTTC. It is translated as CAGTGTSGGAKNIQYF.

This chain joins TRBV3-1 (or the pseudogene TRBV3-2) and TRBJ2-1; D call uncertain. This CDR3 has 14 residues. Germline CDR1 LGHDT, CDR2 YNNKEL (reference sequence). V shed 3 bases and J shed 10 bases, with 16 bases lying between them. CDR3 loop: CASSQMSRVQEQFF. The CDR3, as DNA: TGTGCCAGCAGCCAGATGTCTAGGGTTCAGGAGCAGTTCTTC.

The chain has TRBV9 and TRBJ2-1; D not resolved. Looked up from germline, CDR1 is SGDLS and CDR2 is YYNGEE. CDR3 size: 13 residues. Between the trimmed V and J ends, which lost 3 bases and 8 bases, there was a span of 12 bases. CDR3 region: CASSGLFGDEQFF. CDR3 DNA: TGTGCCAGCAGCGGCCTTTTTGGGGATGAGCAGTTCTTC.

The J gene is TRBJ1-1, the V gene TRBV30, with D tentatively TRBD1 (5 bases). V dropped 4 bases and J dropped 1 base, with 10 bases sitting between them. CDR3 length: 13 amino acids. The germline V gene has CDR1 GTSNPN and CDR2 SVGIG (reference sequence). CDR3 sequence (DNA): TGTGCCTGGACGGGGGGAACGAACACTGAAGCTTTCTTT. It codes for CAWTGGTNTEAFF.

This clone was detected once. The chain carries TRBV28 and TRBJ1-6, with D unclear. The V end lost 5 bases, the J end lost 0 bases, and 14 bases lay between the germline ends. Germline V CDR1 and CDR2: MDHEN, SYDVKM. The CDR3 has 17 residues. CDR3 sequence reads: CASSPPKESSYNSPLHF. Here the CDR3 DNA reads TGTGCCAGCAGTCCTCCAAAGGAGAGCTCCTATAATTCACCCCTCCACTTT.

The chain carries TRBV5-1 and TRBJ2-3, with 10 bases that match TRBD2. J lost 6 bases, V lost 4 bases, and 11 bases had no gene match. Germline values: CDR1 SGHRS, CDR2 YFSETQ. The CDR3 consists of 16 residues. The CDR3 coding sequence is TGCGCCAGCAGCCGGGGCAGCGGGGGGGCGGAGGATACGCAGTATTTT. Translating it yields CASSRGSGGAEDTQYF.

This sequence joins TRBV11-2 and TRBJ1-1, with a possible D match to TRBD1 (6 bases). Trimming pared 4 bases from V and 5 bases from J, leaving 17 bases between. The length of the CDR3 is 15 residues. The germline V gene encodes CDR1 SGHAT and CDR2 FQNNGV. This chain's CDR3 is CASSSQGTAGTEAFF. CDR3 nucleotides: TGTGCCAGCAGCTCCCAGGGGACGGCGGGGACTGAAGCTTTCTTT.

This chain uses TRBV6-2 or TRBV6-3 with TRBJ1-2; D may be TRBD1 (5 bases). Germline values: CDR1 MNHEY, CDR2 SVGEGT. The CDR3 extends over 13 amino acids. V lost 3 bases and J lost 9, with 14 bases in between. The DNA of the CDR3 is TGTGCCAGCAGTTATTTCCAACAGGCTCGCTACACCTTC. This gives the protein CASSYFQQARYTF.

The rearrangement uses TRBV28 and TRBJ2-7, with TRBD2 matching over 7 bases. Germline V gives CDR1 MDHEN, CDR2 SYDVKM. The CDR3 is made up of 15 amino acids. Trimming cost V 6 bases and J 0 bases; bases outside gene matches: 8. DNA for the CDR3: TGTGCCAGCAGGCCCGGCGGGACTACCTCCTACGAGCAGTACTTC. Protein product: CASRPGGTTSYEQYF.

The rearrangement links TRBV5-4 to TRBJ1-5; unclear D gene. The length of the CDR3 is 13 residues. The ends were cut back, 0 bases at V and 5 bases at J, with 6 bases in the middle. Germline CDR1 reads SGHNT; CDR2 reads YYREEE (reference sequence). The CDR3 region is CASSLGTDQPQHF. The CDR3 nucleotides read TGTGCCAGCAGCTTGGGAACAGATCAGCCCCAGCATTTT.

This chain connects TRBV6-5 to TRBJ2-1, with D possibly being TRBD2 (5 bases). V lost 6 bases to trimming and J lost 10 bases, with 10 bases between them. This CDR3 is built from 11 residues. Germline V gene sequence: CDR1 MNHEY, CDR2 SVGAGI. CDR3 amino acids: CASSLEREQFF. CDR3 in DNA: TGTGCCAGCAGCCTCGAGCGGGAGCAGTTCTTC.

This clone appeared a single time. The J gene is TRBJ2-3, the V gene TRBV6-5; D unclear. The V end lost 6 bases, the J end lost 0 bases, and 10 bases lay between the germline ends. The CDR3 length is 14 residues. Germline CDR1 and CDR2: MNHEY and SVGAGI. The CDR3 region has the DNA TGTGCCAGCAGCCAGTCAACTAGCACAGATACGCAGTATTTT. It is translated as CASSQSTSTDTQYF.

V gene TRBV11-2 combines with J gene TRBJ2-7; a weak D match, TRBD1 (7 bases). CDR1 is SGHAT, CDR2 FQNNGV, per germline. V was shortened by 8 bases and J by 7 bases, with 15 bases between the two germline ends. There are 12 residues in the CDR3. The CDR3 DNA is TGTGCCAGCGCCAGGGGGGCTATGGAGCAGTACTTC. Translating gives CASARGAMEQYF.

The chain uses TRBV3-1 (or the pseudogene TRBV3-2) and TRBJ1-5; D is unclear. Germline V gives CDR1 LGHDT, CDR2 YNNKEL (reference sequence). V was trimmed by 1 base and J by 7 bases, leaving 8 bases between them. The CDR3 consists of 13 residues. The CDR3 DNA reads as TGTGCCAGCAGCCAAGGAACCCAGCAGCCCCAGCATTTT. Translating it yields CASSQGTQQPQHF.

The chain combines TRBV14 with TRBJ1-6; 7 bases agree with TRBD1. From germline, CDR1 is SGHDN and CDR2 FVKESK. V was pared by 6 bases and J by 3 bases, with 11 bases of the junction left unmatched. The CDR3 length is 17 residues. CDR3 sequence: CASRGTALTDYNSPLHF. In nucleotides, the CDR3 is TGTGCCAGCAGGGGGACAGCACTGACCGACTATAATTCACCCCTCCACTTT.

This rearrangement joins TRBV5-1 to TRBJ2-2; no clear D gene. This CDR3 has 14 residues. In germline, CDR1 is SGHRS, CDR2 YFSETQ. V lost 6 bases and J 6 bases, leaving 15 bases between the germline ends. CDR3 region: CASTPSGRAGELFF. The CDR3 DNA sequence: TGCGCCAGCACCCCGTCAGGAAGGGCCGGGGAGCTGTTTTTT.